This T cell receptor beta chain was found in a study of OX40 agonist ivuxolimab in advanced cancers. Background on the study: Patients were dosed intravenously with ivuxolimab at 0.01 to 10 mg/kg every 2 weeks.

Profiled with immunoSEQ multiplex PCR; TCRdb holds only in-frame clones, not every one. The sample gives approximately 61,000 clones, 80% of which show up once; about 1.2% is in the top ten. CDR1 is SGHRS and CDR2 is YFSETQ in the germline V gene. The CDR3 loop spans 15 amino acids. This clone was recorded once. J is TRBJ2-5 and V is TRBV5-1; D gene unclear. TRBJ2-7 matches the DNA end more closely, so the J call is doubtful. This receptor was taken from an adult with an advanced solid tumor such as melanoma, head and neck, liver or kidney cancer. The specimen comprised CD4+ or CD8+ T cells sorted from blood, sampled in a trial of the OX40 agonist ivuxolimab. CDR3 amino acids: CASSLGSGRSYEQYF. CDR3 nucleotides: TGCGCCAGCAGCTTAGGTTCAGGCCGGTCCTACGAGCAGTACTTC.